Listed below are T cell receptor beta chains from one sample, sequenced in a study of blood T cell repertoires in COVID-19. Measured with immunoSEQ multiplex PCR; TCRdb has only the in-frame clones, and not every one. The sample has about 230,000 clones; approximately 88% are singletons. Sequencing input: PBMCs or T cells enriched from blood (not recorded which). The receptors come from a woman aged 40 to 50 with acute COVID-19. Each CDR3 is given with its conserved first and last residue. D genes are given only for firm matches. Size is omitted from some rows. Given values are once, few, many or a class for expanded clones.

d_call	clone_size	v_call	j_call	cdr3_aa	cdr3_nt
.	.	TRBV6-5	TRBJ1-6	CASRTGTINSPLHF	TGTGCCAGCAGAACCGGGACTATTAATTCACCCCTCCACTTT
TRBD1	.	TRBV18	TRBJ1-1	CASSPPRQGAIGTEAFF	TGTGCCAGCTCACCACCGCGACAGGGGGCGATAGGCACTGAAGCTTTCTTT
.	.	TRBV7-2	TRBJ1-2	CASSFGTRLIYGYTF	TGTGCCAGCAGCTTCGGGACTCGCCTCATCTATGGCTACACCTTC
TRBD1	.	TRBV5-1	TRBJ1-1	CASRTQGVRNTEAFF	TGCGCCAGCAGGACACAGGGGGTGAGGAACACTGAAGCTTTCTTT
.	.	TRBV2	TRBJ2-2	CASTLTRVAGELFF	TGTGCCAGCACCTTAACTAGGGTGGCTGGGGAGCTGTTTTTT
.	.	TRBV5-8	TRBJ1-3	CASSLQGRGTIYF	TGTGCCAGCAGCTTGCAGGGGAGAGGCACCATATATTTT
TRBD1	.	TRBV5-4	TRBJ1-1	CASSQKTGTYTEAFF	TGTGCCAGCAGCCAGAAGACAGGGACTTACACTGAAGCTTTCTTT
TRBD1	.	TRBV28	TRBJ1-2	CASRADRVSGYTF	TGTGCCAGCAGGGCGGACAGGGTGTCTGGCTACACCTTC
.	.	TRBV11-2	TRBJ2-2	CASSLRQTSTGELFF	TGTGCCAGCAGCCTACGACAGACGAGCACCGGGGAGCTGTTTTTT
.	.	TRBV7-2	TRBJ1-5	CASSLRGLAQHF	TGTGCCAGCAGCTTAAGGGGATTGGCCCAGCATTTT
.	.	TRBV6-2/TRBV6-3	TRBJ2-2	CASSYSLGGELFF	TGTGCCAGCAGTTACTCGCTAGGCGGGGAGCTGTTTTTT
.	.	TRBV7-2	TRBJ2-1	CASSLTPSYNEQFF	TGTGCCAGCAGCTTAACCCCCAGCTACAATGAGCAGTTCTTC
.	.	TRBV19	TRBJ1-1	CASRLTDEAFF	TGTGCCAGTAGGCTTACAGATGAAGCTTTCTTT
.	.	TRBV5-1	TRBJ2-1	CASSLGSRGIGEQFF	TGCGCCAGCAGCTTGGGTAGTAGAGGTATCGGTGAGCAGTTCTTC
.	.	TRBV7-6	TRBJ2-1	CASSQQLNNEQFF	TGTGCCAGCAGCCAACAGTTGAACAATGAGCAGTTCTTC
TRBD1	.	TRBV5-1	TRBJ1-3	CASTLTGTGIGNTIYF	TGCGCCAGCACTCTGACCGGGACAGGGATTGGAAACACCATATATTTT
TRBD2	.	TRBV7-9	TRBJ2-1	CASSPRLRTSGGAVNEQFF	TGTGCCAGCAGCCCCCGCTTGAGGACTAGCGGGGGGGCCGTGAATGAGCAGTTCTTC
.	.	TRBV5-8	TRBJ2-1	CASSLVLGQGGTNEQFF	TGTGCCAGCAGCTTGGTTTTAGGGCAGGGAGGAACCAATGAGCAGTTCTTC
TRBD1	few	TRBV24-1	TRBJ2-3	CATSDPGQGHGTDTQYF	TGTGCCACCAGTGATCCGGGACAGGGTCATGGCACAGATACGCAGTATTTT
TRBD2	.	TRBV3-1/TRBV3-2	TRBJ2-5	CASSLYGGVQETQYF	TGTGCCAGCAGCCTCTATGGGGGGGTTCAAGAGACCCAGTACTTC
.	.	TRBV2	TRBJ1-1	CASREGALNTEAFF	TGTGCCAGCAGGGAAGGGGCCTTGAACACTGAAGCTTTCTTT
.	.	TRBV4-1	TRBJ1-4	CASSTSKMNEKLFF	TGCGCCAGCAGCACGTCTAAGATGAATGAAAAACTGTTTTTT
.	.	TRBV5-1	TRBJ2-3	CASSLALRGGDTQYF	TGCGCCAGCAGCTTGGCGTTGCGGGGTGGAGATACGCAGTATTTT
.	.	TRBV12-5	TRBJ2-3	CASALRPGSTDTQYF	TGTGCTAGTGCCTTGCGTCCTGGTTCCACAGATACGCAGTATTTT
.	.	TRBV19	TRBJ2-2	CASSIRGNTGELFF	TGTGCCAGTAGTATAAGGGGGAACACCGGGGAGCTGTTTTTT
.	once	TRBV10-3	TRBJ1-5	CATGGGPNQPQHF	TGTGCCACGGGGGGAGGGCCCAATCAGCCCCAGCATTTT
TRBD1	once	TRBV5-1	TRBJ1-3	CASSLGQGLDYGNTIYF	TGCGCCAGCAGCCTCGGACAGGGGCTTGACTATGGAAACACCATATATTTT
.	.	TRBV4-2	TRBJ1-1	CASSTVNTEAFF	TGTGCCAGCTCGACAGTTAACACTGAAGCTTTCTTT
TRBD2	once	TRBV2	TRBJ2-2	CASSEIAGGTGELFF	TGTGCCAGCAGTGAAATAGCGGGAGGTACCGGGGAGCTGTTTTTT
TRBD1	.	TRBV7-2	TRBJ2-2	CASRLDRVNTGELFF	TGTGCCAGCAGGTTGGACAGGGTGAACACCGGGGAGCTGTTTTTT
.	.	TRBV24-1	TRBJ1-5	CATSGEGNQPQHF	TGTGCCACCAGTGGAGAAGGCAATCAGCCCCAGCATTTT
.	.	TRBV7-9	TRBJ2-7	CASSLQGGVEQYF	TGTGCCAGCAGCCTTCAGGGAGGAGTCGAGCAGTACTTC
TRBD2	once	TRBV5-1	TRBJ2-6	CASSFLAGAGANVLTF	TGCGCCAGCAGCTTCCTAGCGGGAGCTGGGGCCAACGTCCTGACTTTC
TRBD1	once	TRBV20-1	TRBJ1-2	CSASPGQGMGGYTF	TGCAGTGCTAGTCCCGGACAGGGGATGGGTGGCTACACCTTC
.	few	TRBV7-2	TRBJ1-5	CASSLPPGVGNQPQHF	TGTGCCAGCAGCTTACCCCCCGGGGTGGGCAATCAGCCCCAGCATTTT
.	.	TRBV9	TRBJ2-5	CASSVDHGSQVQETQYF	TGTGCCAGCAGCGTAGATCATGGGAGCCAGGTCCAAGAGACCCAGTACTTC
.	.	TRBV5-1	TRBJ2-3	CASSLGLADTQYF	TGCGCCAGCAGCTTGGGACTCGCCGATACGCAGTATTTT
TRBD1	.	TRBV2	TRBJ1-2	CASSERQGSYGYTF	TGTGCCAGCAGTGAACGACAGGGAAGCTATGGCTACACCTTC
.	once	TRBV27	TRBJ1-5	CASSRNRELSNQPQHF	TGTGCCAGCAGCCGTAACAGGGAATTGAGCAATCAGCCCCAGCATTTT
TRBD1	.	TRBV2	TRBJ1-1	CASSARGTTGDNTEAFF	TGTGCCAGCAGTGCGAGAGGGACGACAGGGGACAACACTGAAGCTTTCTTT
TRBD2	once	TRBV7-9	TRBJ2-5	CASSRDYSPQETQYF	TGTGCCAGCAGCCGGGACTATTCCCCACAAGAGACCCAGTACTTC
.	.	TRBV18	TRBJ1-1	CASSPSGGREAFF	TGTGCCAGCTCACCCTCGGGGGGGCGGGAAGCTTTCTTT
.	.	TRBV19	TRBJ1-2	CASRGVGVYGYTF	TGTGCCAGTAGAGGGGTGGGCGTCTATGGCTACACCTTC
TRBD1	.	TRBV5-1	TRBJ2-7	CASSLVGTGGTYEQYF	TGCGCCAGCAGCTTGGTGGGGACAGGTGGAACCTACGAGCAGTACTTC